This record covers a single T cell receptor beta chain. Its target is unknown. Germline V gene data show CDR1 as SGHNT and CDR2 as YYREEE (reference sequence). This CDR3 spans 14 amino acids. Trimming left V 4 bases short and J 7 bases short, with 14 bases between. Clones were sequenced by immunoSEQ multiplex PCR, and TCRdb holds only the in-frame ones, with some missing. The sample carries about 75,000 clones, around 90% recorded once. This sample stems from a study of T cell responses to AZD1222 COVID-19 vaccine. Study-wide results and caveats: Repertoires were obtained solely post-peak T cell response.

The chain carries TRBV5-4 and TRBJ1-4; a possible D gene is TRBD1 (5 bases). Sequenced material: peripheral blood, taken 28 days after the second AZD1222 dose. This clonotype was sampled from an adult who received the AZD1222 COVID-19 vaccine. The CDR3 spells CASSGGGSPEKLFF. For the CDR3, the DNA is TGTGCCAGCAGCGGGGGTGGGAGTCCTGAAAAACTGTTTTTT. Using reference TRBV5-4 and TRBJ1-4 for the parts outside the CDR3, the full variable domain is ETGVTQSPTHLIKTRGQQVTLRCSSQSGHNTVSWYQQALGQGPQFIFQYYREEENGRGNFPPRFSGLQFPNYSSELNVNALELDDSALYLCASSGGGSPEKLFFGSGTQLSVL.